The clone carrying this T cell receptor (beta chain) has a handful of counts. Each of the donors had roughly 10 milliliters of peripheral blood drawn into EDTA-treated Vacutainer tubes. This specimen belongs to a study of blood T cells in healthy people across ages. A sample-barcoded 5' primer and a J-beta primer mix were used in a second PCR of roughly 7 to 12 cycles. TCRdb re-called the 5' RACE reads with MiXCR, one entry per CDR3 protein. This table has some 760,000 distinct CDR3 sequences, around 25% appearing once. A further study also used this sample, focusing on T cells of mothers and their children. As that study records: Unrelated mother-child pairs always had slightly, but never significantly, lower normalized overlap than related pairs.

The receptor was derived from a boy younger than 18 in good health. Material: blood.

The CDR3 region has the DNA TGCAGTGCTATTGGGTCCAGGGGAAACAATGAGCAGTTCTTC. It encodes CSAIGSRGNNEQFF. V is TRBV20-1 and J is TRBJ2-1, with D perhaps matching TRBD1 (6 bases). The V end lost 4 bases, the J end lost 5 bases, and 15 bases lay between the germline ends. This CDR3 spans 14 amino acids. Germline V gene lookup returns CDR1 DFQATT and CDR2 SNEGSKA (reference sequence).